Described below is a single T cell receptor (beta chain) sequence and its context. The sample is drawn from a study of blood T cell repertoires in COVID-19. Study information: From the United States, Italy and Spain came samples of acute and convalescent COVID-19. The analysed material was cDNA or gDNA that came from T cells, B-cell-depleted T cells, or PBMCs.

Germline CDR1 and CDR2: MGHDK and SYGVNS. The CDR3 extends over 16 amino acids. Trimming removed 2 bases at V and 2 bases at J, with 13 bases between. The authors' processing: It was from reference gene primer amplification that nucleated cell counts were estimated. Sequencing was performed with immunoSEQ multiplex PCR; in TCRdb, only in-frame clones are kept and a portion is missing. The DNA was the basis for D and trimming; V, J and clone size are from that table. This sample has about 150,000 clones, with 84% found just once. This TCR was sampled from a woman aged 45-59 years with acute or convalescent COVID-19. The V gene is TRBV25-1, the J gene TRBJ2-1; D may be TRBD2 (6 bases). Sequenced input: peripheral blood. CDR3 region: CASSEPYSGTYNEQFF. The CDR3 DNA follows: TGTGCCAGCAGTGAACCTTATAGCGGAACCTACAATGAGCAGTTCTTC.